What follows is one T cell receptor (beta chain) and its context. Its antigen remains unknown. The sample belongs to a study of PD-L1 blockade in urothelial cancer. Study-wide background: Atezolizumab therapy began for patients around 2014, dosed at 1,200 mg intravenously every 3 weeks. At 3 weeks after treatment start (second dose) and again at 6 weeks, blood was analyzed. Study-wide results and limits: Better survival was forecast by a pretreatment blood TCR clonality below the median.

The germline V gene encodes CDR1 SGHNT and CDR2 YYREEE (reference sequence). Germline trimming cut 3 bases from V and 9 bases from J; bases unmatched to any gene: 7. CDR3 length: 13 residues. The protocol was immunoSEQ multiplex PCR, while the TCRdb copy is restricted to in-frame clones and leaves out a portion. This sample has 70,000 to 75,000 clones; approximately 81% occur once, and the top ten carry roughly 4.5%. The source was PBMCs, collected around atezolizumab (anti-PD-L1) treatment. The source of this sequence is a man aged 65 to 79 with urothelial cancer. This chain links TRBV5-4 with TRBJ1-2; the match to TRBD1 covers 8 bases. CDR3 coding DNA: TGTGCCAGCAGCTCGGGACAGGATGGTAGCTACACCTTC. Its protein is CASSSGQDGSYTF. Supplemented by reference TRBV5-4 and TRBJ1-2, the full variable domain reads ETGVTQSPTHLIKTRGQQVTLRCSSQSGHNTVSWYQQALGQGPQFIFQYYREEENGRGNFPPRFSGLQFPNYSSELNVNALELDDSALYLCASSSGQDGSYTFGSGTRLTVV.